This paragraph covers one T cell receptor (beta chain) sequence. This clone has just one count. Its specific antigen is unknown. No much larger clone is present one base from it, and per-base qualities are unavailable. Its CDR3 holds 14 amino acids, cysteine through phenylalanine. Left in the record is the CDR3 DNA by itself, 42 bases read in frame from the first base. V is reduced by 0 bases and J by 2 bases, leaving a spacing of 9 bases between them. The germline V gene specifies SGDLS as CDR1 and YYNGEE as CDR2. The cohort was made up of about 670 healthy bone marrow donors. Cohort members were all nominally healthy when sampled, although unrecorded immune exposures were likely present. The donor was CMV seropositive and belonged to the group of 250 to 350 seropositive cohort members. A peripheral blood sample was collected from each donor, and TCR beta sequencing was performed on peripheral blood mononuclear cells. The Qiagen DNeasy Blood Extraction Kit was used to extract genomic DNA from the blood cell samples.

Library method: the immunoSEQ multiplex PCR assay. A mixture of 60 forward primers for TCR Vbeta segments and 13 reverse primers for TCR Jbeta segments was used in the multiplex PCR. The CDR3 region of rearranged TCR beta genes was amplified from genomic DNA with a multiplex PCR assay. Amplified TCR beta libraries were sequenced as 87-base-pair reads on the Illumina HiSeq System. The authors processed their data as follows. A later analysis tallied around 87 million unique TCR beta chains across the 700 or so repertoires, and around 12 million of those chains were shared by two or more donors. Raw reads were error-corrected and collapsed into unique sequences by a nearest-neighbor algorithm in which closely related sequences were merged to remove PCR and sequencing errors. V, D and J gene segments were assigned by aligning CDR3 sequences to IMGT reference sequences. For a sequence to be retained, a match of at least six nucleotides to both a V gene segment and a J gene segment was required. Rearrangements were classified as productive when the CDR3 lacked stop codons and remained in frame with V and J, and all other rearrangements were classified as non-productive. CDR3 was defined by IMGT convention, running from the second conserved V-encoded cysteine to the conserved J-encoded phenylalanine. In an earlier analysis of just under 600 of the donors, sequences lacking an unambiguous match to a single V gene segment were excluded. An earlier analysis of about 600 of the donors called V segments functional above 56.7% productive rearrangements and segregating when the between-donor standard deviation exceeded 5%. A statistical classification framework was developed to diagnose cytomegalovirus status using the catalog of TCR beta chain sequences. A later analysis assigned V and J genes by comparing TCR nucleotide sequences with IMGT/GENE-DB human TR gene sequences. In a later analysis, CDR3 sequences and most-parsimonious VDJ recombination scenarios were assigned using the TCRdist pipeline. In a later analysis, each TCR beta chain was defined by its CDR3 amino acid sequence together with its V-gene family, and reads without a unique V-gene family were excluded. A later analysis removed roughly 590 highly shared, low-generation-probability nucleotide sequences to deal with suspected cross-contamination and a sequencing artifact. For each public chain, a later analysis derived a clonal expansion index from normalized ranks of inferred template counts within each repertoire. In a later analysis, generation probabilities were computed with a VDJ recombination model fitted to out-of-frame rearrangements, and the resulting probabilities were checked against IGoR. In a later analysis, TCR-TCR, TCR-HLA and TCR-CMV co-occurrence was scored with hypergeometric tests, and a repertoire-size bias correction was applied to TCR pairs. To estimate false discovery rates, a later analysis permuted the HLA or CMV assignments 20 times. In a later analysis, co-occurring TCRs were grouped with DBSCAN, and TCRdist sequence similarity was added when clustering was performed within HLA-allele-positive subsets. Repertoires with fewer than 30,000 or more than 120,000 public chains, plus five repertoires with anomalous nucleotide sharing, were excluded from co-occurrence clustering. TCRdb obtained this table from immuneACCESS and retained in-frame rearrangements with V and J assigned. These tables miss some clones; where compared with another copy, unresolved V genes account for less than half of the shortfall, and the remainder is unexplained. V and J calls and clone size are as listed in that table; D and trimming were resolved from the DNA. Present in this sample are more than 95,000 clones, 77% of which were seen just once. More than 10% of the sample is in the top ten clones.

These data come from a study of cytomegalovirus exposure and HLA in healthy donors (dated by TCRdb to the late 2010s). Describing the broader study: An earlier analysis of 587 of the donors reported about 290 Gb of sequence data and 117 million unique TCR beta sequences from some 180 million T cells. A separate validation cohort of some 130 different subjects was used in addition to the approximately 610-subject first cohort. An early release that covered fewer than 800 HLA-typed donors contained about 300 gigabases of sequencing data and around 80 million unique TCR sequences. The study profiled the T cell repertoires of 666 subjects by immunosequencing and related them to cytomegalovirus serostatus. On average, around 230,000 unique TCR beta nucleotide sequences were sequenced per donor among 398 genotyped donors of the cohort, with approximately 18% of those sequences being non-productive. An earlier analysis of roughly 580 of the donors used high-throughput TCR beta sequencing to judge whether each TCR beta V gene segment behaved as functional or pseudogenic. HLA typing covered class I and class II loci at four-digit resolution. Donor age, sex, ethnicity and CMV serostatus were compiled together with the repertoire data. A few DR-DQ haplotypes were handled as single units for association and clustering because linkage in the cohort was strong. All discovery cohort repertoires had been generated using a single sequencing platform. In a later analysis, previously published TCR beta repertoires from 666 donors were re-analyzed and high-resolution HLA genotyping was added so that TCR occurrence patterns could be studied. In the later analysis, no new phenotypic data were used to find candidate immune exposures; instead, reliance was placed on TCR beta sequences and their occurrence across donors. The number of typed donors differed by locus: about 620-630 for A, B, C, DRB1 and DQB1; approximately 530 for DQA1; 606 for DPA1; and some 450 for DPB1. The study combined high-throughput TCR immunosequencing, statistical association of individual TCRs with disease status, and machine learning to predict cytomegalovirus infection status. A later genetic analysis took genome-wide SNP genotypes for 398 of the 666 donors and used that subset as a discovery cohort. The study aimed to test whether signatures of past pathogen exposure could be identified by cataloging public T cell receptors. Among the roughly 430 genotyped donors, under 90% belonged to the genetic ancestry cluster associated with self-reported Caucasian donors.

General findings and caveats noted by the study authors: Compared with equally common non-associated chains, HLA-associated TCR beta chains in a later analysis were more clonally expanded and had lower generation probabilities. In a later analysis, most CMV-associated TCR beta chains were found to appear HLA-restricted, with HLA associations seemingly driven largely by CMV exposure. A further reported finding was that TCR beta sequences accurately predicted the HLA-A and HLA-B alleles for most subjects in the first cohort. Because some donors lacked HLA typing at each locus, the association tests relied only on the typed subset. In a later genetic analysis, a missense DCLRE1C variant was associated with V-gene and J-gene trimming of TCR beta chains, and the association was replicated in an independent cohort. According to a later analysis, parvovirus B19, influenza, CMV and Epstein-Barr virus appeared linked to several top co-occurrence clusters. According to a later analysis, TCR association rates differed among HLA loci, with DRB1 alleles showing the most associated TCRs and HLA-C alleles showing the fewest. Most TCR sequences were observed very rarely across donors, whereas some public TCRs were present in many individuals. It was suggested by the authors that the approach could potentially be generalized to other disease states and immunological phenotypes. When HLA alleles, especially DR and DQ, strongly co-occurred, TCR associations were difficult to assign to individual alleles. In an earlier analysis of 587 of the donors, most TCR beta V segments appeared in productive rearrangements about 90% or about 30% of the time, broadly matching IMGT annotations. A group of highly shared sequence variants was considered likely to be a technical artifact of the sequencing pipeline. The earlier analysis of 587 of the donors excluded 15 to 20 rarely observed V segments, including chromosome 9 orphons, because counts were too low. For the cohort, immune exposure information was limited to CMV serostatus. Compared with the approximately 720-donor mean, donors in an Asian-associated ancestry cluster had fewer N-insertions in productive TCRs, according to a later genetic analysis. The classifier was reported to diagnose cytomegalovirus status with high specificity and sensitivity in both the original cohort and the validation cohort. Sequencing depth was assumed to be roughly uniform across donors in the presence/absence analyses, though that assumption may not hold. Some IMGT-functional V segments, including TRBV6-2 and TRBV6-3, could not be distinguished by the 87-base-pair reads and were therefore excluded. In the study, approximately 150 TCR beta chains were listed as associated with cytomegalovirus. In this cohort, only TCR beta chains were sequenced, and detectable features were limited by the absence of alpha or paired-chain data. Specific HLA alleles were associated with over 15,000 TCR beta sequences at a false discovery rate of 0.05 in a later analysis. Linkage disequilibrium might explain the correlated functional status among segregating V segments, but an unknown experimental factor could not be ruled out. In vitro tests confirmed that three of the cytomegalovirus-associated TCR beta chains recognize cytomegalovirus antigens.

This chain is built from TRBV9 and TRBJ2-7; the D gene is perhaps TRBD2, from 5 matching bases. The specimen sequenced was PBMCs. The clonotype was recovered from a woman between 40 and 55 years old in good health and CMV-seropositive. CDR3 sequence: CASSVGTSTYEQYF. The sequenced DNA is TGTGCCAGCAGCGTAGGGACTTCAACCTACGAGCAGTACTTC.